The 19 T cell receptor beta chains below were found in one sample sequenced in a study of blood T cell repertoires in COVID-19. Sequencing was performed with immunoSEQ multiplex PCR; in TCRdb, only in-frame clones are kept and a portion is missing. The data show roughly 160,000 clones, with about 85% seen just once and less than 1% held by the top ten. The specimen sequenced was peripheral blood. Receptor source: a man aged 18 to 30 with acute or convalescent COVID-19.

V usage is TRBV9 and J usage is TRBJ1-3; a weak D match, TRBD1 (6 bases). This CDR3 is 17 amino acids long. CDR1 is SGDLS and CDR2 is YYNGEE in the germline V gene. V shed 3 bases and J shed 0 bases, with 16 bases lying between them. As DNA, the CDR3 is TGTGCCAGCAGCGCCACCGGACAGTCGAACTCTGGAAACACCATATATTTT. Translating gives CASSATGQSNSGNTIYF. Full variable domain (rest looked up from reference TRBV9 and TRBJ1-3): DSGVTQTPKHLITATGQRVTLRCSPRSGDLSVYWYQQSLDQGLQFLIQYYNGEERAKGNILERFSAQQFPDLHSELNLSSLELGDSALYFCASSATGQSNSGNTIYFGEGSWLTVV.

This chain uses TRBV9 with TRBJ2-5, with TRBD2 identical over 12 bases. This CDR3 comprises 16 residues. Germline V gene lookup returns CDR1 SGDLS and CDR2 YYNGEE. Unmatched junction bases numbered 4, after V lost 0 bases and J lost 4 bases. CDR3 nucleotides: TGTGCCAGCAGCGTAGGAGGACTAGCGGGGTTAGAGACCCAGTACTTC. Encoded protein: CASSVGGLAGLETQYF.

As DNA, the CDR3 is TGTGCCAGTAGTATAGAGGTAGCGGGGACCGGGGAGCTGTTTTTT. The encoded protein is CASSIEVAGTGELFF. The genes are TRBV19 and TRBJ2-2; TRBD2 matches 8 bases. The CDR3 contains 15 residues. Trimming cost V 0 bases and J 5 bases; bases outside gene matches: 2. Looked up from germline, CDR1 is LNHDA and CDR2 is SQIVND (reference sequence).

V usage is TRBV30 and J usage is TRBJ1-2, with a possible D match to TRBD1 (5 bases). CDR1 is GTSNPN and CDR2 is SVGIG in the germline V gene (reference sequence). This CDR3 contains 13 residues. With 0 bases removed from V and 7 bases from J, the gap between germline ends came to 12 bases. The CDR3 loop is CAWSVPARAGYTF. In DNA form, the CDR3 reads TGTGCCTGGAGTGTACCCGCCAGGGCTGGCTACACCTTC.

In this sample, this clone turned up once. This chain uses TRBV5-3 with TRBJ2-5, with D possibly being TRBD2 (5 bases). TRBV5-3 is assigned to the ORF class and has an uncertain function. V lost 1 base to trimming and J lost 5 bases, with 12 bases between them. The CDR3 sequence is 14 residues long. The CDR3 DNA is TGTGCCAGAAGCTTGTGTGGAAGGGAGGAGACCCAGTACTTC. The encoded protein is CARSLCGREETQYF.

V is TRBV6-5 and J is TRBJ1-2; D ambiguous. This CDR3 has 14 residues. V lost 6 bases and J 4 bases, leaving 15 bases between the germline ends. Germline CDR1 MNHEY, CDR2 SVGAGI. CDR3 sequence (DNA): TGTGCCAGCAGGCCGGGTCTGGGGAGCTATGGCTACACCTTC. Translation gives CASRPGLGSYGYTF.

The V call is TRBV19, the J call TRBJ2-3; 8 nucleotides line up with TRBD1. The CDR3 covers 15 residues. The germline CDR1 and CDR2 sequences are LNHDA and SQIVND (reference sequence). The V segment lost 7 bases and the J segment 4 bases; nucleotides outside the gene matches: 10. The CDR3 region is CASNEQGGGADTQYF. The CDR3 coding sequence is TGTGCCAGTAATGAACAGGGGGGAGGCGCAGATACGCAGTATTTT.

This clone was observed once. The chain uses TRBV19 and TRBJ1-4, with D maybe TRBD1 (6 bases). This CDR3 comprises 14 residues. Trimming pared 2 bases from V and 2 bases from J, leaving 6 bases between. From germline, CDR1 is LNHDA and CDR2 SQIVND (reference sequence). The CDR3 spells CASSIQGTNEKLFF. Written as DNA, the CDR3 is TGTGCCAGTAGTATACAGGGGACTAATGAAAAACTGTTTTTT.

The chain is built from TRBV23-1 and TRBJ2-3; 10 nucleotides align to TRBD2. TRBV23-1 is designated an ORF whose function remains uncertain. With 4 bases clipped from V and 2 bases from J, the junction kept 15 bases outside the gene matches. There are 19 residues in the CDR3. This CDR3 is CASSPKLGLADSYTDTQYF. The CDR3 coding sequence is TGCGCCAGCAGTCCTAAATTAGGACTAGCGGATTCCTACACAGATACGCAGTATTTT.

The rearrangement links TRBV5-4 to TRBJ1-1, with unresolved D. Trimming stripped 2 bases from V and 5 bases from J, with 10 bases between. Germline CDR1 and CDR2: SGHNT and YYREEE (reference sequence). The CDR3 sequence is 13 residues long. The CDR3 bases are TGTGCCAGCAGCTTCGGTGGCGGTACTGAAGCTTTCTTT. It is translated as CASSFGGGTEAFF.

The gene calls are TRBV14 and TRBJ1-6, with 7 bases aligning to TRBD1. Germline trimming cut 4 bases from V and 8 bases from J; bases unmatched to any gene: 5. Per germline, CDR1 SGHDN and CDR2 FVKESK. This CDR3 spans 14 amino acids. In nucleotides, the CDR3 is TGTGCCAGCAGCCTTACAGGGGCTGATTCACCCCTCCACTTT. This gives the protein CASSLTGADSPLHF.

Only a few counts were recorded for this clone. This rearrangement joins TRBV5-1 to TRBJ2-7; 7 positions agree with TRBD1. The CDR3 is made up of 16 amino acids. Germline lookup yields CDR1 SGHRS and CDR2 YFSETQ. The junction had 8 bases not matched to a gene; V was cut back by 0 bases and J by 2 bases. The CDR3 DNA reads TGCGCCAGCAGCTTGGAACCGGGACAGCGTACCTACGAGCAGTACTTC. It translates to CASSLEPGQRTYEQYF.

This clone showed up just a few times. This chain connects TRBV24-1 to TRBJ2-1; the D gene is possibly TRBD2 (6 bases). CDR1 and CDR2 from the germline V gene are KGHDR and SFDVKD. The V end was cut by 9 bases, the J end by 1 base, with 12 bases between. The CDR3 covers 14 residues. CDR3 amino acids: CATGWSGSYNEQFF. In DNA, the CDR3 is TGTGCCACCGGCTGGAGCGGGTCCTACAATGAGCAGTTCTTC.

The chain is built from TRBV24-1 and TRBJ2-5; 11 positions match TRBD1. CDR1 and CDR2 from the germline V gene are KGHDR and SFDVKD. The junction had 5 bases not matched to a gene; V was cut back by 5 bases and J by 1 base. The CDR3 is 16 residues long. The CDR3 nucleotides read TGTGCCACCAGTGGTGGAGGGACAGGGGGCCAAGAGACCCAGTACTTC. This gives the protein CATSGGGTGGQETQYF.

This clone was observed a single time. The J gene is TRBJ2-5, the V gene TRBV6-5; TRBD2 matches 8 bases. In germline, CDR1 is MNHEY, CDR2 SVGAGI. J lost 2 bases, V lost 9 bases, and 8 bases had no gene match. The CDR3 sequence is 14 residues long. Here the CDR3 reads CASRERGIQETQYF. CDR3 DNA: TGTGCCAGTCGGGAGCGGGGGATACAAGAGACCCAGTACTTC.

The V and J genes are TRBV6-5 and TRBJ1-2; D is uncertain. This CDR3 comprises 11 residues. Trimming took 6 bases from V and 4 from J, leaving 6 bases between them. Germline V gives CDR1 MNHEY, CDR2 SVGAGI. CDR3 region: CASRYRYGYTF. The DNA for the CDR3 is TGTGCCAGCAGATACCGCTATGGCTACACCTTC.

The V and J genes are TRBV19 and TRBJ1-1; D gene uncertain. The V end was cut by 5 bases, the J end by 3 bases, with 10 bases between. CDR3 length equals 13 residues. Germline assignment: CDR1 LNHDA and CDR2 SQIVND (reference sequence). The CDR3 bases are TGTGCCAGTAGTGGGAGACAAGACACTGAAGCTTTCTTT. It encodes CASSGRQDTEAFF.

The chain is built from TRBV12-5 and TRBJ2-2; TRBD1 is a possible D gene (5 bases). The V end was cut by 0 bases, the J end by 6 bases, with 11 bases between. The CDR3 runs 15 residues. The germline gives CDR1 LGHNT, CDR2 FRNRAP. The CDR3 here is CASGLVPRASGELFF. The CDR3 DNA reads as TGTGCTAGTGGTTTGGTACCCAGGGCCTCCGGGGAGCTGTTTTTT.

This clone was recorded only once. The chain has TRBV4-1 and TRBJ2-7; 12 bases fit TRBD1. This CDR3 is built from 15 residues. Germline CDR1 and CDR2: MGHRA and YSYEKL. J was trimmed by 6 bases and V by 5 bases; bases with no gene match: 8. For the CDR3, the DNA is TGCGCCAGCAGCTACCCGGGACAGGGGGCATTCGAGCAGTACTTC. Protein: CASSYPGQGAFEQYF.